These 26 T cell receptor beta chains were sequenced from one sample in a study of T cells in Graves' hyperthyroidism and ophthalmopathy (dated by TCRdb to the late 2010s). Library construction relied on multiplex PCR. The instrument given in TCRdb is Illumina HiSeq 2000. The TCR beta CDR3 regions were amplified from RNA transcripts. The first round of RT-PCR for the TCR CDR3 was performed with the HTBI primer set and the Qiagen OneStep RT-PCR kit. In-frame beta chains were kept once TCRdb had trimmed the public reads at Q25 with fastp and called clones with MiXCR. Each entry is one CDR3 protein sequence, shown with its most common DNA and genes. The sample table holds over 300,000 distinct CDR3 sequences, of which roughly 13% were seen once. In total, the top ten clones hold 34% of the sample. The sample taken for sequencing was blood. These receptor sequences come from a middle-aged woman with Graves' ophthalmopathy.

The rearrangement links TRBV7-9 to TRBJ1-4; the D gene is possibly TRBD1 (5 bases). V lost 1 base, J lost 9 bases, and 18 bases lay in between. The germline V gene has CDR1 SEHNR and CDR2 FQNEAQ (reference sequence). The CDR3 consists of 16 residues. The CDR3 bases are TGTGCCAGCAGCTTAGACCCGCGGGGCCCAAAGAAAAAACTGTTTTTT. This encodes CASSLDPRGPKKKLFF.

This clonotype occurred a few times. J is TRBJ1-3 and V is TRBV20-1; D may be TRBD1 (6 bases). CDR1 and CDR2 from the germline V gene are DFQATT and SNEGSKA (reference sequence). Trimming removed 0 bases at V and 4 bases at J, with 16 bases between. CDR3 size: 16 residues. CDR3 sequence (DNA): TGCAGTGCTAGAGACGCCGAGGGGGGGTCAGGAAACACCATATATTTT. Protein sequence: CSARDAEGGSGNTIYF.

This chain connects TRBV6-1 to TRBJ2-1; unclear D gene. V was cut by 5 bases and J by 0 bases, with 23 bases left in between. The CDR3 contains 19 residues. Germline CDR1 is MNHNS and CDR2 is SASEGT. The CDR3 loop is CASSTGSSRDGSSYNEQFF. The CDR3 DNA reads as TGTGCCAGCAGTACGGGTTCCAGTCGAGACGGCAGCTCCTACAATGAGCAGTTCTTC.

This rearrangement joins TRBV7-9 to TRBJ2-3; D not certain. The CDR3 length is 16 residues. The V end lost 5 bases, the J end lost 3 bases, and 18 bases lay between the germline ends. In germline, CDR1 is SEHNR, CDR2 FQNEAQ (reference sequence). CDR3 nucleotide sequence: TGTGCCAGCAGCCCCCCGGGTCTTGTCCGGACAGATACGCAGTATTTT. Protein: CASSPPGLVRTDTQYF.

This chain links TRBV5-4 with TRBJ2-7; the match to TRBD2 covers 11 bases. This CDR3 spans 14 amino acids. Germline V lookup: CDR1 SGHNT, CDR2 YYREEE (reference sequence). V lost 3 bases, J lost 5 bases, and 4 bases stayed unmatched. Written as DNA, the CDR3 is TGTGCCAGCAGCTACACTAGCGGGAGTAACGAGCAGTACTTC. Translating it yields CASSYTSGSNEQYF.

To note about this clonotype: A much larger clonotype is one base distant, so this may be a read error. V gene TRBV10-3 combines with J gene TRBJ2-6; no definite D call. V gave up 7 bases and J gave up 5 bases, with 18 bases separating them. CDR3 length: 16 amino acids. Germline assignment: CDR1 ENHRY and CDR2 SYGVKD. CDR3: CAITEAVGIRANVLTF. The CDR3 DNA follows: TGTGCCATCACCGAGGCCGTGGGGATTAGGGCCAACGTCCTGACTTTC.

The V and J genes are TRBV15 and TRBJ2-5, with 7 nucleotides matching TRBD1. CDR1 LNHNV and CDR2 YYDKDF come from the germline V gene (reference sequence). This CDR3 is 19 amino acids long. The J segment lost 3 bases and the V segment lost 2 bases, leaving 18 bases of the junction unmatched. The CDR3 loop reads CATSRPPTLGGKREETQYF. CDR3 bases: TGTGCCACCAGCAGACCTCCGACACTAGGGGGCAAAAGGGAAGAGACCCAGTACTTC.

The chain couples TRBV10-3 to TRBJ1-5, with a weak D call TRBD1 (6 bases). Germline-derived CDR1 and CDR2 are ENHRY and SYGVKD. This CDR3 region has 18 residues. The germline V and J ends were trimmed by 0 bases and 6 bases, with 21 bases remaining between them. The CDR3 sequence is CAISESDGAGVMSQPQHF. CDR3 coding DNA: TGTGCCATCAGTGAGTCTGATGGAGCAGGGGTAATGAGTCAGCCCCAGCATTTT.

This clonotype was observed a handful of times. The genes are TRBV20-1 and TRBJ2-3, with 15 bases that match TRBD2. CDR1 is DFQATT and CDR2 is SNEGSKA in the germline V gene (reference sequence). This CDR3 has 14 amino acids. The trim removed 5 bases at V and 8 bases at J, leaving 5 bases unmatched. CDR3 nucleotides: TGCAGTGCTCTGGGACTAGCGGGAGGTGGTACGCAGTATTTT. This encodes CSALGLAGGGTQYF.

CDR3 region: CASSLGSALQGNEKLFF. The DNA of the CDR3 is TGTGCCAGCAGTTTAGGCTCAGCCTTACAGGGGAATGAAAAACTGTTTTTT. This sequence joins TRBV27 and TRBJ1-4, with 7 bases fitting TRBD1. The trim removed 2 bases at V and 5 bases at J, leaving 11 bases unmatched. Per the germline V gene, CDR1 is MNHEY and CDR2 is SMNVEV (reference sequence). This CDR3 comprises 17 residues.

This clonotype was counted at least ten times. CDR3 DNA: TGTGCCAGTAGTAGCGGGACCACCGGGAATACGCAGTATTTT. Translating gives CASSSGTTGNTQYF. The V and J genes are TRBV7-2 and TRBJ2-3, with 8 bases identical to TRBD2. The CDR3 contains 14 residues. Germline V gene lookup returns CDR1 SGHTA and CDR2 FQGNSA. Losses at the gene ends were 9 bases for V and 7 bases for J; bases not matched to a gene: 12.

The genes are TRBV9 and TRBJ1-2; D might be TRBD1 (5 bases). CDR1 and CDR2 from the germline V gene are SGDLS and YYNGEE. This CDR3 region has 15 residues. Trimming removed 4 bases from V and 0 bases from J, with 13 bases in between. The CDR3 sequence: CASSIPGRTNYGYTF. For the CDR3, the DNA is TGTGCCAGCAGCATTCCGGGACGGACTAACTATGGCTACACCTTC.

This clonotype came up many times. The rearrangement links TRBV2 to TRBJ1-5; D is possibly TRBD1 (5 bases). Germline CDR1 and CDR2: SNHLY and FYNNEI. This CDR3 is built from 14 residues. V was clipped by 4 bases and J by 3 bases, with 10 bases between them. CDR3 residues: CASSGGRVNQPQHF. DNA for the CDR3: TGTGCCAGCAGTGGGGGACGCGTCAATCAGCCCCAGCATTTT.

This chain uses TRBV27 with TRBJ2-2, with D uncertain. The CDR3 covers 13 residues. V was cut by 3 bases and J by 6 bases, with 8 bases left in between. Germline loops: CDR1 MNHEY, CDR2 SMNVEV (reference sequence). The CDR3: CASSLAAAGELFF. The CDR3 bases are TGTGCCAGCAGTTTGGCGGCAGCCGGGGAGCTGTTTTTT.

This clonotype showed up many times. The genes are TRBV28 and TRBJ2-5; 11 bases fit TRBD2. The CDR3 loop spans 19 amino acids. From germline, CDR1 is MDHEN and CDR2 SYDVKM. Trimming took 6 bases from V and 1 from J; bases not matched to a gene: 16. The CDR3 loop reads CASREGLADIYAIQETQYF. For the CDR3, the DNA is TGTGCCAGCAGGGAGGGACTAGCGGATATCTACGCGATCCAAGAGACCCAGTACTTC.

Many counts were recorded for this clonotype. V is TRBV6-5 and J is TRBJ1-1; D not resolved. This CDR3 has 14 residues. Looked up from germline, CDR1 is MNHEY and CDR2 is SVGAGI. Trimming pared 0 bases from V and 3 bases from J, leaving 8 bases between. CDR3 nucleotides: TGTGCCAGCAGTTACTCGTCCGGGTACACTGAAGCTTTCTTT. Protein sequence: CASSYSSGYTEAFF.

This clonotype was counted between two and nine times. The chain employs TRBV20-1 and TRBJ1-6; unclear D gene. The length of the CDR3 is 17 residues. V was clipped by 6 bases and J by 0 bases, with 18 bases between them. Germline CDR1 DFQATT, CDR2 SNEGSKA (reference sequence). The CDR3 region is CSANARADGSYNSPLHF. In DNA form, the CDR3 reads TGCAGTGCAAACGCTCGGGCAGATGGCTCCTATAATTCACCCCTCCACTTT.

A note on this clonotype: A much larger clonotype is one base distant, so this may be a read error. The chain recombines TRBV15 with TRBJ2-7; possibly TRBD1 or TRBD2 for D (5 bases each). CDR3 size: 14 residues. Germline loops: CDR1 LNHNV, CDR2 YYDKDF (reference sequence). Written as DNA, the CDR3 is TGTGGCACCAGCAGAGATCGGGGCAGAGGCGAGCAGTACTTC. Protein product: CGTSRDRGRGEQYF. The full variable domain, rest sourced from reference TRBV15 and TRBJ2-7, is DAMVIQNPRYQVTQFGKPVTLSCSQTLNHNVMYWYQQKSSQAPKLLFHYYDKDFNNEADTPDNFQSRRPNTSFCFLDIRSPGLGDTAMYLCGTSRDRGRGEQYFGPGTRLTVT.

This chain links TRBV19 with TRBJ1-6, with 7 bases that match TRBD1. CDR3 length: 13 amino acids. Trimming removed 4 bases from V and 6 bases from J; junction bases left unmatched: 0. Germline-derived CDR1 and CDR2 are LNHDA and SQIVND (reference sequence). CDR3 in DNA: TGTGCCAGTAGTAGGACAGGTAATTCACCCCTCCACTTT. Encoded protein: CASSRTGNSPLHF.

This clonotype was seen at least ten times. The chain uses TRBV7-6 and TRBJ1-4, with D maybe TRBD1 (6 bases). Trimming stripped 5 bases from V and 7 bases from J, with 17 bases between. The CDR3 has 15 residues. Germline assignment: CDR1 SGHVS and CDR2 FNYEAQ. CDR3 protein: CASSPNRAAGEKLFF. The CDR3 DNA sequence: TGTGCCAGCAGCCCTAACAGGGCAGCAGGTGAAAAACTGTTTTTT. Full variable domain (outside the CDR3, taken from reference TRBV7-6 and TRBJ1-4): GAGVSQSPRYKVTKRGQDVALRCDPISGHVSLYWYRQALGQGPEFLTYFNYEAQQDKSGLPNDRFSAERPEGSISTLTIQRTEQRDSAMYRCASSPNRAAGEKLFFGSGTQLSVL.

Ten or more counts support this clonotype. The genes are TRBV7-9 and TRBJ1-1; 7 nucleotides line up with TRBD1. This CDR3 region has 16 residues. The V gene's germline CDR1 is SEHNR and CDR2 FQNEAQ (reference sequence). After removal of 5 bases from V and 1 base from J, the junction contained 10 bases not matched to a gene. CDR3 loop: CASSPGTVNSNTEAFF. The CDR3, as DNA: TGTGCCAGCAGCCCGGGGACAGTAAATTCGAACACTGAAGCTTTCTTT.

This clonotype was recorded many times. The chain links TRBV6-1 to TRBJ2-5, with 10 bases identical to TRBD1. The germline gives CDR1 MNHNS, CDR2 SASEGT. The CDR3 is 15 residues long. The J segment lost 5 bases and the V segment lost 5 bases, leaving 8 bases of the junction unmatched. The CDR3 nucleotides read TGTGCCAGCAGTTACGGACAGGGGGAACTGGAGACCCAGTACTTC. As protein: CASSYGQGELETQYF.

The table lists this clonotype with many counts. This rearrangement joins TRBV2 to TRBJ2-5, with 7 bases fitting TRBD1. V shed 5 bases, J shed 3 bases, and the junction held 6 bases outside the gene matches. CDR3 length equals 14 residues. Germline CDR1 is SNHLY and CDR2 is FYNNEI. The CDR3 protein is CASSRGQVEETQYF. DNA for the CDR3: TGTGCCAGCAGTCGCGGACAGGTAGAAGAGACCCAGTACTTC.

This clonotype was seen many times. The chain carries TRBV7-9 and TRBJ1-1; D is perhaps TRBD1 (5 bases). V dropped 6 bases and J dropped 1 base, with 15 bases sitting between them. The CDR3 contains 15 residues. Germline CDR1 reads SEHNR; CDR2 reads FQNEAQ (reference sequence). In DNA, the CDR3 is TGTGCCAGCAGTCCCGGGTTGGGGCGGAACACTGAAGCTTTCTTT. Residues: CASSPGLGRNTEAFF.

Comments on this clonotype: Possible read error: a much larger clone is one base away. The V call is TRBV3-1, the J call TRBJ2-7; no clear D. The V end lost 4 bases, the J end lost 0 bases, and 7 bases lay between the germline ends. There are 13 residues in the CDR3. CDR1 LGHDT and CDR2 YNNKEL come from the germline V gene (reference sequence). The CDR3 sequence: CASSRGASYEQYF. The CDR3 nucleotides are TGTGCCAGCAGCCGAGGAGCCTCCTACGAGCAGTACTTC.

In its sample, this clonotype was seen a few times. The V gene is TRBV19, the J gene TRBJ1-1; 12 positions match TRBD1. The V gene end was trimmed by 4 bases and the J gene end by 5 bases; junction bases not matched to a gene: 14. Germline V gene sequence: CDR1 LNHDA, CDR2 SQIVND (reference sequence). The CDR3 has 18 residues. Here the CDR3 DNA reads TGTGCCAGTAGTACTCAACGTGGGACAGGGGGCGCCTCTACTGAAGCTTTCTTT. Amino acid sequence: CASSTQRGTGGASTEAFF.